The 10 T cell receptor beta chains below all came from one sample that was sequenced in a study of shared clonotypes between healthy human individuals. Generated by immunoSEQ multiplex PCR, the TCRdb table keeps only in-frame clones and is missing some. Seen here are some 200,000 clones, approximately 92% observed once, and the top ten hold around 0.067%. Sequencing was done on a sample of naive CD4+ T cells sorted from blood. Subset here: CD45RA+ positively selected. These receptors were obtained from a woman under 40 in good health.

The V and J genes are TRBV5-1 and TRBJ2-1; weak D call: TRBD2 (6 bases). CDR1 is SGHRS, CDR2 YFSETQ, per germline. Trimming pared 4 bases from V and 9 bases from J, leaving 17 bases between. The length of the CDR3 is 14 residues. The DNA of the CDR3 is TGCGCCAGCAGCAAAGGTGGGCGGGAAGCTGAGCAGTTCTTC. This sequence encodes CASSKGGREAEQFF.

The rearrangement joins TRBV27 to TRBJ1-6, with D hard to call. Trimming took off 5 bases at V and 1 base at J, with 15 bases between the two ends. This CDR3 contains 17 residues. Germline values: CDR1 MNHEY, CDR2 SMNVEV (reference sequence). DNA of the CDR3: TGTGCCAGCAGTCCATTTGGTAGTGTGTCCTATAATTCACCCCTCCACTTT. Its protein product is CASSPFGSVSYNSPLHF.

This sequence joins TRBV19 and TRBJ1-6; D call uncertain. V was shortened by 3 bases and J by 9 bases, with 6 bases between the two germline ends. The CDR3 is made up of 12 amino acids. CDR1 LNHDA and CDR2 SQIVND come from the germline V gene (reference sequence). The chain's CDR3 is CASSMKGSPLHF. The CDR3 bases are TGTGCCAGTAGTATGAAGGGTTCACCCCTCCACTTT.

The rearrangement uses TRBV5-4 and TRBJ2-5; 8 bases are a match to TRBD1. Germline V gene data show CDR1 as SGHNT and CDR2 as YYREEE (reference sequence). The V segment lost 4 bases and the J segment 7 bases; nucleotides outside the gene matches: 6. This CDR3 is built from 13 residues. The CDR3: CASSPGQAGTQYF. The DNA of the CDR3 is TGTGCCAGCAGCCCGGGACAGGCGGGGACCCAGTACTTC.

CDR3 amino acids: CSPEGQGVDNEQFF. The CDR3 nucleotides are TGCAGCCCCGAGGGTCAGGGCGTTGACAATGAGCAGTTCTTC. This chain links TRBV29-1 with TRBJ2-1; D may match TRBD1 or TRBD2 (5 bases each). Germline V gives CDR1 SQVTM, CDR2 ANQGSEA. This CDR3 contains 14 residues. Trimming took off 8 bases at V and 5 bases at J, with 19 bases between the two ends.

The chain links TRBV28 to TRBJ1-2; no clear D. From germline, CDR1 is MDHEN and CDR2 SYDVKM. Trimming removed 3 bases at V and 5 bases at J, with 4 bases between. This CDR3 is built from 11 residues. The CDR3 nucleotides are TGTGCCAGCAGTTTCGTATATGGCTACACCTTC. Translation gives CASSFVYGYTF.

The J gene is TRBJ2-6, the V gene TRBV5-1, with D maybe TRBD1 (5 bases). The CDR3 spans 21 residues. With 0 bases removed from V and 0 bases from J, the gap between germline ends came to 22 bases. From germline, CDR1 is SGHRS and CDR2 YFSETQ. In nucleotides, the CDR3 is TGCGCCAGCAGCTTGGACGACGCACGACGATACAGGATCTCTGGGGCCAACGTCCTGACTTTC. This codes for CASSLDDARRYRISGANVLTF.

The rearrangement links TRBV7-9 to TRBJ2-5; 9 bases agree with TRBD2. This CDR3 has 16 amino acids. V lost 4 bases and J lost 2; bases outside the gene matches: 8. Per germline, CDR1 SEHNR and CDR2 FQNEAQ (reference sequence). CDR3 DNA sequence: TGTGCCAGCAGCTCAGGGGAGACTAGCGGACAAGAGACCCAGTACTTC. It specifies CASSSGETSGQETQYF.

The sample holds one count of this clone. Here the CDR3 reads CASSLGTSNEQFF. CDR3 bases: TGCGCCAGCAGCTTGGGGACTAGCAATGAGCAGTTCTTC. The chain recombines TRBV5-1 with TRBJ2-1; 7 bases are shared with TRBD2. From germline, CDR1 is SGHRS and CDR2 YFSETQ. The CDR3 length is 13 residues. V shed 0 bases and J 6 bases; nucleotides not matched to a gene: 0.

The J gene is TRBJ1-2, the V gene TRBV9; maybe TRBD1 (6 bases). The CDR3 runs 15 residues. V shed 3 bases and J shed 11 bases, with 23 bases lying between them. Per the germline V gene, CDR1 is SGDLS and CDR2 is YYNGEE. The CDR3 bases are TGTGCCAGCAGCGCCGTTAGACAGGCACCTAGAGGGTACACCTTC. Protein sequence: CASSAVRQAPRGYTF.